The T cell receptor (beta chain) described here comes from a study of blood T cell repertoires in COVID-19. Study at large: The study drew acute and convalescent COVID-19 samples from the United States, Italy and Spain. Sources were T cells, B-cell-depleted T cells, or PBMCs; the material itself was cDNA or gDNA.

Per the authors' pipeline: Reference gene primer amplification gave estimated nucleated cell counts. TCRdb's table, derived via immunoSEQ multiplex PCR, lists solely in-frame clones and lacks some. Clonal size and the V and J genes are those of that table, whereas D and trimming came from the DNA. In the table there are about 250,000 clones, about nine tenths of which are singletons. The CDR3 extends over 14 amino acids. J lost 2 bases, V lost 8 bases, and 6 bases had no gene match. CDR1 is SGHTA, CDR2 FQGNSA, per germline. The source is a woman in her sixties who had recovered from COVID-19. Sequenced: peripheral blood. The rearrangement uses TRBV7-2 and TRBJ2-3; TRBD2 agrees at 8 bases. The CDR3 here is CASLAGTITDTQYF. The CDR3 bases are TGTGCCAGCTTAGCGGGGACAATCACAGATACGCAGTATTTT.